Listed below are T cell receptor beta chains from one sample, sequenced in a study of shared clonotypes between healthy human individuals. Repertoires were generated with immunoSEQ multiplex PCR, while TCRdb's copy carries only in-frame clones and drops some. In the table there are approximately 2,200,000 clones, about 92% of which are singletons. The sequencing input was naive CD8+ T cells from PBMCs. The receptor source for this set is a young man in good health. Some clones in this sample may be carry-over from other donors' samples. Both conserved end residues are part of each CDR3. D genes are given only for firm matches. Where a row states a size, it is once, few, many or the class of an expanded clone; other rows omit it.

abundance: .; d_gene: TRBD1; j_gene: TRBJ2-6; v_gene: TRBV12-5; CDR3aa: CASGVDRGTGANVLTF; CDR3nt: TGTGCTAGTGGTGTGGACAGGGGAACTGGGGCCAACGTCCTGACTTTC
abundance: .; d_gene: .; j_gene: TRBJ1-2; v_gene: TRBV5-1; CDR3aa: CASSLMRNYGYTF; CDR3nt: TGCGCCAGCAGCTTGATGAGAAACTATGGCTACACCTTC
abundance: .; d_gene: TRBD1; j_gene: TRBJ2-5; v_gene: TRBV10-2; CDR3aa: CASSETGVRKTQYF; CDR3nt: TGCGCCAGCAGTGAGACAGGGGTGAGGAAGACCCAGTACTTC
abundance: .; d_gene: .; j_gene: TRBJ1-5; v_gene: TRBV27; CDR3aa: CASSPRGTGNQPQHF; CDR3nt: TGTGCCAGCAGTCCCCGGGGCACCGGGAATCAGCCCCAGCATTTT
abundance: .; d_gene: TRBD1; j_gene: TRBJ1-2; v_gene: TRBV4-1; CDR3aa: CASSHRGTADGYTF; CDR3nt: TGCGCCAGCAGCCATAGAGGGACAGCCGATGGCTACACCTTC
abundance: .; d_gene: .; j_gene: TRBJ2-7; v_gene: TRBV6-4; CDR3aa: CASSDYPTVPYEQYF; CDR3nt: TGTGCCAGCAGTGACTACCCGACAGTCCCCTACGAGCAGTACTTC
abundance: .; d_gene: TRBD1; j_gene: TRBJ1-5; v_gene: TRBV6-1; CDR3aa: CASSDGTGIYSNQPQHF; CDR3nt: TGTGCCAGCAGTGACGGGACAGGAATTTATAGCAATCAGCCCCAGCATTTT
abundance: .; d_gene: .; j_gene: TRBJ2-5; v_gene: TRBV6-5; CDR3aa: CASSSRVSYQETQYF; CDR3nt: TGTGCCAGCAGTTCCAGGGTTTCGTACCAAGAGACCCAGTACTTC
abundance: .; d_gene: TRBD2; j_gene: TRBJ2-7; v_gene: TRBV27; CDR3aa: CASSLGTRGYEQYF; CDR3nt: TGTGCCAGCAGTTTAGGGACTAGGGGCTACGAGCAGTACTTC
abundance: .; d_gene: .; j_gene: TRBJ1-1; v_gene: TRBV5-1; CDR3aa: CASSLVRGEQKSTEAFF; CDR3nt: TGCGCCAGCAGCTTAGTAAGGGGGGAACAGAAAAGCACTGAAGCTTTCTTT
abundance: .; d_gene: TRBD1; j_gene: TRBJ1-1; v_gene: TRBV28; CDR3aa: CASSLPAGGSAEAFF; CDR3nt: TGTGCCAGCAGTCTCCCCGCAGGGGGCTCGGCTGAAGCTTTCTTT
abundance: .; d_gene: TRBD1; j_gene: TRBJ2-5; v_gene: TRBV18; CDR3aa: CASSENTGAGQETQYF; CDR3nt: TGTGCCAGCTCAGAAAACACAGGGGCCGGCCAAGAGACCCAGTACTTC
abundance: .; d_gene: TRBD1; j_gene: TRBJ2-7; v_gene: TRBV4-1; CDR3aa: CASSQEAGGSYEQYF; CDR3nt: TGCGCCAGCAGCCAAGAGGCAGGGGGCTCCTACGAGCAGTACTTC
abundance: .; d_gene: TRBD1; j_gene: TRBJ1-3; v_gene: TRBV10-3; CDR3aa: CAIRPGQVSGNTIYF; CDR3nt: TGTGCCATCCGCCCGGGACAGGTATCTGGAAACACCATATATTTT
abundance: .; d_gene: .; j_gene: TRBJ1-2; v_gene: TRBV13; CDR3aa: CASSLAAGYGYTF; CDR3nt: TGTGCCAGCAGCTTAGCAGCCGGCTATGGCTACACCTTC
abundance: .; d_gene: .; j_gene: TRBJ1-5; v_gene: TRBV4-1; CDR3aa: CASSQGVYQPQHF; CDR3nt: TGCGCCAGCAGCCAAGGGGTCTACCAGCCCCAGCATTTT
abundance: .; d_gene: .; j_gene: TRBJ2-2; v_gene: TRBV4-1; CDR3aa: CASRGPGLTVSGELFF; CDR3nt: TGCGCCAGCAGGGGCCCGGGACTGACAGTCTCCGGGGAGCTGTTTTTT
abundance: .; d_gene: TRBD1; j_gene: TRBJ1-1; v_gene: TRBV7-9; CDR3aa: CASSFLDRGDTEAFF; CDR3nt: TGTGCCAGCAGCTTTCTGGACAGGGGGGACACTGAAGCTTTCTTT
abundance: .; d_gene: TRBD2; j_gene: TRBJ2-1; v_gene: TRBV6-6; CDR3aa: CASSLLAGGPNEQFF; CDR3nt: TGTGCCAGCAGTCTACTAGCGGGAGGGCCGAATGAGCAGTTCTTC
abundance: once; d_gene: .; j_gene: TRBJ1-2; v_gene: TRBV4-1; CDR3aa: CASSPHAADNGYTF; CDR3nt: TGCGCCAGCAGCCCACACGCCGCAGACAATGGCTACACCTTC
abundance: .; d_gene: TRBD1; j_gene: TRBJ1-4; v_gene: TRBV4-3; CDR3aa: CASSQALQGELFF; CDR3nt: TGCGCCAGCAGCCAAGCCTTACAGGGGGAACTGTTTTTT
abundance: once; d_gene: .; j_gene: TRBJ2-7; v_gene: TRBV6-5; CDR3aa: CASSPGQNYEQYF; CDR3nt: TGTGCCAGCAGTCCCGGACAGAACTACGAGCAGTACTTC
abundance: .; d_gene: .; j_gene: TRBJ2-2; v_gene: TRBV6-4; CDR3aa: CASSDSYTGELFF; CDR3nt: TGTGCCAGCAGTGACTCGTACACCGGGGAGCTGTTTTTT
abundance: .; d_gene: .; j_gene: TRBJ1-2; v_gene: TRBV27; CDR3aa: CASSLLPRSYGYTF; CDR3nt: TGTGCCAGCAGTTTATTGCCCAGGTCCTATGGCTACACCTTC
abundance: .; d_gene: TRBD2; j_gene: TRBJ2-2; v_gene: TRBV7-9; CDR3aa: CASSFPSGSPTGELFF; CDR3nt: TGTGCCAGCAGCTTTCCTAGCGGGAGCCCCACCGGGGAGCTGTTTTTT
abundance: .; d_gene: .; j_gene: TRBJ2-2; v_gene: TRBV28; CDR3aa: CASSPLGGPSGELFF; CDR3nt: TGTGCCAGCTCTCCCCTCGGGGGGCCTTCCGGGGAGCTGTTTTTT
abundance: .; d_gene: TRBD1; j_gene: TRBJ2-7; v_gene: TRBV10-3; CDR3aa: CAISARTGGLSRSYEQYF; CDR3nt: TGTGCCATCAGCGCCCGGACAGGGGGGCTCAGCCGGTCCTACGAGCAGTACTTC
abundance: .; d_gene: .; j_gene: TRBJ2-1; v_gene: TRBV13; CDR3aa: CASSLEARGSYNEQFF; CDR3nt: TGTGCCAGCAGCTTAGAAGCACGGGGCTCCTACAATGAGCAGTTCTTC
abundance: .; d_gene: .; j_gene: TRBJ2-7; v_gene: TRBV13; CDR3aa: CASSFRRETTYEQYF; CDR3nt: TGTGCCAGCAGCTTTAGACGGGAGACAACCTACGAGCAGTACTTC
abundance: .; d_gene: .; j_gene: TRBJ2-5; v_gene: TRBV2; CDR3aa: CASSEALAYQETQYF; CDR3nt: TGTGCCAGCAGTGAAGCGCTCGCGTACCAAGAGACCCAGTACTTC
abundance: once; d_gene: .; j_gene: TRBJ2-5; v_gene: TRBV27; CDR3aa: CASSFGWGKETQYF; CDR3nt: TGTGCCAGCAGTTTTGGGTGGGGGAAGGAGACCCAGTACTTC
abundance: .; d_gene: .; j_gene: TRBJ1-1; v_gene: TRBV27; CDR3aa: CASSFGSGLLEAFF; CDR3nt: TGTGCCAGCAGTTTCGGGTCCGGTCTGCTTGAAGCTTTCTTT
abundance: .; d_gene: .; j_gene: TRBJ2-2; v_gene: TRBV7-8; CDR3aa: CASSLVESTTVGELFF; CDR3nt: TGTGCCAGCAGCTTAGTGGAGTCCACCACCGTCGGGGAGCTGTTTTTT
abundance: .; d_gene: .; j_gene: TRBJ2-2; v_gene: TRBV9; CDR3aa: CASQSVTGELFF; CDR3nt: TGTGCCAGCCAGTCGGTCACCGGGGAGCTGTTTTTT
abundance: .; d_gene: .; j_gene: TRBJ1-2; v_gene: TRBV15; CDR3aa: CATSRRTRTAINYGYTF; CDR3nt: TGTGCCACCAGCAGACGAACCCGGACAGCGATTAACTATGGCTACACCTTC
abundance: once; d_gene: .; j_gene: TRBJ2-7; v_gene: TRBV11-2; CDR3aa: CASSLLPYEQYF; CDR3nt: TGTGCCAGCAGCTTACTCCCGTACGAGCAGTACTTC
abundance: few; d_gene: .; j_gene: TRBJ1-2; v_gene: TRBV6-5; CDR3aa: CASSPRTVGLGTF; CDR3nt: .
abundance: .; d_gene: TRBD1; j_gene: TRBJ2-1; v_gene: TRBV30; CDR3aa: CAWSSTGKFDEQFF; CDR3nt: TGTGCCTGGAGTTCGACAGGGAAGTTCGATGAGCAGTTCTTC
abundance: .; d_gene: .; j_gene: TRBJ1-2; v_gene: TRBV2; CDR3aa: CASSGVNSYGYTF; CDR3nt: TGTGCCAGCAGTGGTGTCAACTCTTATGGCTACACCTTC
abundance: .; d_gene: .; j_gene: TRBJ2-1; v_gene: TRBV7-8; CDR3aa: CASSQGTLTEQFF; CDR3nt: TGTGCCAGCAGCCAAGGGACTCTCACTGAGCAGTTCTTC
abundance: .; d_gene: .; j_gene: TRBJ1-5; v_gene: TRBV29-1; CDR3aa: CSVEKGRQFVGNQPQHF; CDR3nt: TGCAGCGTTGAAAAGGGGCGGCAGTTCGTGGGCAATCAGCCCCAGCATTTT
abundance: once; d_gene: .; j_gene: TRBJ2-7; v_gene: TRBV28; CDR3aa: CASSSDSLYEQYF; CDR3nt: TGTGCCAGCAGTTCGGACAGTTTATACGAGCAGTACTTC
abundance: .; d_gene: TRBD2; j_gene: TRBJ2-3; v_gene: TRBV28; CDR3aa: CASSSSGRIGKGDTQYF; CDR3nt: TGTGCCAGCAGTTCTAGCGGGAGAATAGGGAAAGGCGATACGCAGTATTTT
abundance: .; d_gene: .; j_gene: TRBJ2-7; v_gene: TRBV27; CDR3aa: CASSLYSGSYEQYF; CDR3nt: TGTGCCAGCAGTTTATACTCGGGGTCCTACGAGCAGTACTTC
abundance: .; d_gene: .; j_gene: TRBJ2-2; v_gene: TRBV19; CDR3aa: CASSIAGDYTGELFF; CDR3nt: TGTGCCAGTAGTATAGCAGGGGATTACACCGGGGAGCTGTTTTTT
abundance: .; d_gene: .; j_gene: TRBJ2-2; v_gene: TRBV28; CDR3aa: CASRIGSKSGELFF; CDR3nt: TGTGCCAGCAGGATCGGGTCCAAATCCGGGGAGCTGTTTTTT
abundance: .; d_gene: .; j_gene: TRBJ2-5; v_gene: TRBV30; CDR3aa: CACNQLGLLRETQYF; CDR3nt: TGTGCCTGCAATCAGTTGGGTCTACTGAGGGAGACCCAGTACTTC
abundance: .; d_gene: .; j_gene: TRBJ1-2; v_gene: TRBV7-9; CDR3aa: CASSLASMGDYGYTF; CDR3nt: TGTGCCAGCAGCTTAGCGTCGATGGGGGACTATGGCTACACCTTC
abundance: few; d_gene: .; j_gene: TRBJ1-5; v_gene: TRBV4-1; CDR3aa: CASSQVRGQPQHF; CDR3nt: TGCGCCAGCAGCCAAGTCCGAGGCCAGCCCCAGCATTTT
abundance: .; d_gene: .; j_gene: TRBJ2-7; v_gene: TRBV5-3; CDR3aa: CARSFQGIPYYEQYF; CDR3nt: TGTGCCAGAAGCTTTCAGGGGATCCCTTACTACGAGCAGTACTTC